These 3 T cell receptor beta chains share one sample of origin, sequenced in a study of read filtering for tumor transcriptome and immune sequencing. Molecular barcoded adaptors covering alpha/delta and beta/gamma chains were used on roughly 400 ng RNA. TCRdb reanalysed the reads using MiXCR and keeps one entry per CDR3 protein. The sample lists some 120,000 distinct CDR3 sequences, over 10% occurring once. Material for sequencing was a population of CD138-negative cells sorted from bone marrow. These receptors all stem from a donor over 35 with multiple myeloma.

This clonotype was seen ten or more times. This chain uses TRBV2 with TRBJ1-5; D remains unclear. The CDR3 length is 14 residues. The ends were cut back, 6 bases at V and 2 bases at J, with 11 bases in the middle. CDR1 and CDR2 from the germline V gene are SNHLY and FYNNEI. The CDR3 nucleotides read TGTGCCAGCAGCCTTGGGAAGGGCAATCAGCCCCAGCATTTT. Translation gives CASSLGKGNQPQHF.

This clonotype was detected many times. The V gene is TRBV6-4, the J gene TRBJ2-1; 12 nucleotides align to TRBD2. With 3 bases clipped from V and 4 bases from J, the junction kept 13 bases outside the gene matches. This CDR3 region has 19 residues. Germline CDR1 MRHNA, CDR2 SNTAGT. The CDR3 sequence: CASSERVGLLAGGYNEQFF. The DNA for the CDR3 is TGTGCCAGCAGTGAAAGAGTGGGGTTACTAGCGGGAGGTTACAATGAGCAGTTCTTC.

This clonotype was recorded many times. This sequence joins TRBV18 and TRBJ2-2, with 8 bases lining up with TRBD1. The length of the CDR3 is 16 residues. The J segment lost 4 bases and the V segment lost 3 bases, leaving 7 bases of the junction unmatched. Germline CDR1 is KGHSH and CDR2 is LQKENI. CDR3 region: CASSPTLGTGTGELFF. In DNA form, the CDR3 reads TGTGCCAGCTCACCGACGTTGGGGACAGGCACCGGGGAGCTGTTTTTT.